This entry concerns a single TCR beta chain. Antigen specificity is unknown. Cyclophosphamide on days +3 and +4 followed busulfan-fludarabine conditioning and a marrow graft. The entry originates in a study of T cells after posttransplantation cyclophosphamide. Whole-study findings and limits: Blood and skin or GI T cell repertoires showed limited TRB overlap. After PTCy, TRB diversity resembled that of CNI/methotrexate controls. Donor CD8+ memory clones often dominated recipient blood repertoires at later times.

Clones were read by immunoSEQ multiplex PCR, and TCRdb kept only the in-frame ones, dropping some. The profile shows around 2,000 clones, about 76% of them singletons. This specimen was PBMCs, taken nearly 35 days after a stem cell transplant with posttransplant cyclophosphamide. The origin of this receptor is a male patient between 45 and 60 years old who received an allogeneic stem cell transplant from a related donor and was CMV-positive. Some T cells could come from the graft donor.

The DNA for the CDR3 is TGTGCCAGCAGCGCGGGACAAGCTAGCAATCAGCCCCAGCATTTT. Translation gives CASSAGQASNQPQHF. V is TRBV9 and J is TRBJ1-5; perhaps TRBD1 as D (6 bases). V lost 3 bases, J lost 0 bases, and 10 bases lay in between. This CDR3 is built from 15 residues. In germline, CDR1 is SGDLS, CDR2 YYNGEE.